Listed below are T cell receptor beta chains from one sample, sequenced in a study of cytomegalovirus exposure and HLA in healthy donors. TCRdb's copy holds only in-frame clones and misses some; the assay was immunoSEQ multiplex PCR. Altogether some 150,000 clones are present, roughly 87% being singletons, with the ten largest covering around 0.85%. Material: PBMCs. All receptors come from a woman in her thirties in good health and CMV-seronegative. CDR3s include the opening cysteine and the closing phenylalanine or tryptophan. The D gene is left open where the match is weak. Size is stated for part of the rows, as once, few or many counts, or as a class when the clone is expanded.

cdr3_aa: CASIRQGGGYTF
cdr3_nt: TGTGCCAGCATCCGACAGGGGGGTGGCTACACCTTC
d_call: TRBD1
clone_size: NA
j_call: TRBJ1-2
v_call: TRBV7-9

cdr3_aa: CASSPGYEQYF
cdr3_nt: TGTGCCAGCAGCCCCGGCTACGAGCAGTACTTC
d_call: NA
clone_size: NA
j_call: TRBJ2-7
v_call: TRBV7-9

cdr3_aa: CASSGDRGNQPQHF
cdr3_nt: TGTGCCAGCAGCGGGGACAGGGGCAATCAGCCCCAGCATTTT
d_call: TRBD1
clone_size: few
j_call: TRBJ1-5
v_call: TRBV5-6

cdr3_aa: CSVAGQGNSGNTIYF
cdr3_nt: TGCAGCGTTGCGGGCCAGGGCAACTCTGGAAACACCATATATTTT
d_call: NA
clone_size: NA
j_call: TRBJ1-3
v_call: TRBV29-1

cdr3_aa: CASSLEAGGTEAFF
cdr3_nt: TGTGCCAGCAGCTTAGAGGCAGGGGGCACTGAAGCTTTCTTT
d_call: TRBD1
clone_size: NA
j_call: TRBJ1-1
v_call: TRBV11-2

cdr3_aa: CASSSRTGGGGELFF
cdr3_nt: TGTGCCAGCAGTTCGCGGACAGGGGGTGGCGGGGAGCTGTTTTTT
d_call: TRBD1
clone_size: NA
j_call: TRBJ2-2
v_call: TRBV27

cdr3_aa: CASGRDSNQPQHF
cdr3_nt: TGTGCCAGCGGCAGGGATAGCAATCAGCCCCAGCATTTT
d_call: NA
clone_size: NA
j_call: TRBJ1-5
v_call: TRBV7-9

cdr3_aa: CASIGQGRQPQHF
cdr3_nt: TGCGCCAGCATTGGACAGGGTCGGCAGCCCCAGCATTTT
d_call: TRBD1
clone_size: NA
j_call: TRBJ1-5
v_call: TRBV10-1

cdr3_aa: CASSPRLVNTGELFF
cdr3_nt: TGTGCCAGCTCACCAAGACTGGTTAACACCGGGGAGCTGTTTTTT
d_call: NA
clone_size: NA
j_call: TRBJ2-2
v_call: TRBV18

cdr3_aa: CASSRAEAFF
cdr3_nt: TGTGCCAGCAGTCGCGCTGAAGCTTTCTTT
d_call: NA
clone_size: NA
j_call: TRBJ1-1
v_call: TRBV5-8

cdr3_aa: CASSFRQGAFAKNIQYF
cdr3_nt: TGTGCCAGCAGTTTCCGACAGGGGGCTTTCGCCAAAAACATTCAGTACTTC
d_call: TRBD1
clone_size: NA
j_call: TRBJ2-4
v_call: TRBV28

cdr3_aa: CASSYVAGGETQYF
cdr3_nt: TGTGCCAGCAGCTACGTAGCGGGGGGAGAGACCCAGTACTTC
d_call: TRBD2
clone_size: NA
j_call: TRBJ2-5
v_call: TRBV6-6

cdr3_aa: CASSQDWTGAYF
cdr3_nt: TGTGCCAGCAGCCAAGATTGGACAGGGGCCTACTTC
d_call: TRBD1
clone_size: NA
j_call: TRBJ2-7
v_call: TRBV14

cdr3_aa: CASSVETSGFTDTQYF
cdr3_nt: TGTGCCAGCAGCGTAGAGACTAGCGGGTTCACAGATACGCAGTATTTT
d_call: TRBD2
clone_size: NA
j_call: TRBJ2-3
v_call: TRBV9

cdr3_aa: CASSPGTIQETQYF
cdr3_nt: TGTGCCAGCAGCCCCGGGACTATCCAAGAGACCCAGTACTTC
d_call: TRBD2
clone_size: NA
j_call: TRBJ2-5
v_call: TRBV5-4